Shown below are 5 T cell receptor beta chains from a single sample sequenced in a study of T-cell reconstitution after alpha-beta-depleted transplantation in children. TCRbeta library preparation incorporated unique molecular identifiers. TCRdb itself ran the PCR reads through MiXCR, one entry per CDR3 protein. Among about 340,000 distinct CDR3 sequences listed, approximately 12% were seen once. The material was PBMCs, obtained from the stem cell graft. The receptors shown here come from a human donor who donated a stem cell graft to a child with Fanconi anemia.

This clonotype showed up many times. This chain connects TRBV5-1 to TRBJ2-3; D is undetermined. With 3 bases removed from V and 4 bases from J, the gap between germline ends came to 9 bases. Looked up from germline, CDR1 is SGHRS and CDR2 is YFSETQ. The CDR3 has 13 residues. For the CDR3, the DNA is TGCGCCAGCAGCTCGGTGGGTTCAGATACGCAGTATTTT. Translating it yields CASSSVGSDTQYF. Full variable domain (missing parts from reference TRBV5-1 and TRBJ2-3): KAGVTQTPRYLIKTRGQQVTLSCSPISGHRSVSWYQQTPGQGLQFLFEYFSETQRNKGNFPGRFSGRQFSNSRSEMNVSTLELGDSALYLCASSSVGSDTQYFGPGTRLTVL.

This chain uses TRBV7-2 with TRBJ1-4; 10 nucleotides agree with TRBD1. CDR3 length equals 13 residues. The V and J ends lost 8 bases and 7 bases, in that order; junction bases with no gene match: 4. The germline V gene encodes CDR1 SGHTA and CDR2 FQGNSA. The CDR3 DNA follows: TGTGCCAGCTCCCGGGACAGGGGTGAAAAACTGTTTTTT. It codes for CASSRDRGEKLFF.

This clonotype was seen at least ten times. CDR3 sequence (DNA): TGTGCCAGCAGCTCTTTGGGGGGGGCAGAGACAGATACGCAGTATTTT. Translating gives CASSSLGGAETDTQYF. This chain connects TRBV11-2 to TRBJ2-3, with D perhaps matching TRBD2 (7 bases). This CDR3 region has 16 residues. V shed 4 bases and J shed 3 bases, with 17 bases lying between them. The V gene's germline CDR1 is SGHAT and CDR2 FQNNGV.

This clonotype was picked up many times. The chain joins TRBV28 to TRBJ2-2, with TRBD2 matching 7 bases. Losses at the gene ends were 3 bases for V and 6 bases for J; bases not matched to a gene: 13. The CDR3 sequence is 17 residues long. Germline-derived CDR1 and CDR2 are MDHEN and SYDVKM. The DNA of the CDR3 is TGTGCCAGCAGTTTGGGGAGGCTAGCGGCCATATCCGGGGAGCTGTTTTTT. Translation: CASSLGRLAAISGELFF.

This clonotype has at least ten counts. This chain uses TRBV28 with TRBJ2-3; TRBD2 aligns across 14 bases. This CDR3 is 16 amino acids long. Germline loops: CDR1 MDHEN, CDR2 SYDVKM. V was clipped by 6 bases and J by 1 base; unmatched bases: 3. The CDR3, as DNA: TGTGCCAGCAGGGTGGGACTAGCGGGGGGCACAGATACGCAGTATTTT. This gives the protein CASRVGLAGGTDTQYF.